Sequencing of this T cell receptor (beta chain) was carried out in a study of blood T cell repertoires in COVID-19. About the research overall: The origin of the acute and convalescent COVID-19 samples was the United States, Italy and Spain. T cells, B-cell-depleted T cells, or PBMCs supplied cDNA or gDNA.

Germline lookup yields CDR1 DFQATT and CDR2 SNEGSKA (reference sequence). Trimming took off 4 bases at V and 6 bases at J, with 10 bases between the two ends. The CDR3 covers 11 residues. In the authors' workflow: Amplification of reference gene primers provided the estimated nucleated cell counts. Here immunoSEQ multiplex PCR was the method, and the copy in TCRdb shows in-frame clones only, minus some. The DNA gave D and trimming, while V, J and clone size come from that table. The top ten clones hold around 1.5% of a sample with some 200,000 clones, approximately 86% of them seen once. The sequenced sample consisted of peripheral blood. The chain has TRBV20-1 and TRBJ2-7; no clear D. The TCR originated in a man between 18 and 35 years old with active or convalescent COVID-19. For the CDR3, the DNA is TGCAGTGCTAACGTAGTGCGCGAGCAGTACTTC. Amino acids: CSANVVREQYF.